This T cell receptor (beta chain) was profiled in a study of identical twins. TCRdb itself ran the 5' RACE reads through MiXCR, one entry per CDR3 protein. Of a few hundred thousand distinct CDR3 sequences listed, about 8.9% were seen once; the top ten hold less than 4%. CDR1 and CDR2 from the germline V gene are SGHTA and FQGNSA. The CDR3 sequence is 15 residues long. Study-wide findings and caveats: While abundant cord blood beta clonotypes carried fewer insertions, memory repertoires showed no such pattern.

Comments on this clonotype: Its cognate antigen is unknown. A much larger clone differs by one base, so this may be a read error.

The data also belong to a second study, concerning yellow fever vaccine responses in identical twins.

The chain couples TRBV7-2 to TRBJ2-7; 8 bases are a match to TRBD2. This TCR was recovered from a woman aged 18-29 years in good health. Sample: CD8+ T cells sorted from blood. For the CDR3, the DNA is TGTGCCAGCAGCTTAGAACGAGCGGGAGCCTACGAGCGGTACTTC. Protein: CASSLERAGAYERYF.